Below are 4 T cell receptor beta chains sequenced from a single sample in a study of tumor-infiltrating lymphocytes in primary liver carcinoma. The researchers produced TCR beta cDNA from roughly 550 ng total RNA with a constant-region primer. Researchers made the TCR beta libraries by running three nested multiplex PCR rounds with slightly modified ARM-PCR. The opening two PCR rounds, about 11 cycles each, paired TRBV1-TRBV30 forward primers with a C-beta reverse primer. Using its own MiXCR run on the multiplex PCR reads, TCRdb lists one record per CDR3 protein. The sample lists about 190,000 distinct CDR3 sequences; about 82% were seen once. The approximately 20-31 mg bulk tissue piece was not sorted before simultaneous RNA and DNA extraction. Sample: tumor tissue from primary liver carcinoma. The receptors stem from a man aged 35-49 years with primary liver carcinoma and hepatitis B virus infection.

V is TRBV12-3 or TRBV12-4 and J is TRBJ1-1; 11 bases agree with TRBD1. The V segment lost 7 bases and the J segment 5 bases; nucleotides outside the gene matches: 9. This CDR3 has 15 residues. Written as DNA, the CDR3 is TGTGCCAGCAATACCCGGACAGGGGGCAGAACTGAAGCTTTCTTT. It specifies CASNTRTGGRTEAFF.

This clonotype was detected ten times or more. This chain links TRBV6-1 with TRBJ2-2; D is ambiguous. Between the trimmed V and J ends, which lost 6 bases and 4 bases, there was a span of 21 bases. The CDR3 extends over 17 amino acids. Germline CDR1 MNHNS, CDR2 SASEGT. The CDR3 protein is CASRIGSVVMATGELFF. The CDR3 bases are TGTGCCAGCAGGATCGGGTCCGTGGTTATGGCCACCGGGGAGCTGTTTTTT.

The chain employs TRBV4-2 and TRBJ1-2; 8 bases fit TRBD1. This CDR3 region has 17 residues. The germline gives CDR1 LGHNA, CDR2 YNFKEQ. CDR3 nucleotides: TGTCCTAGCAGCCAAGTAGGGACAGGAGGCGCAGCGAAGGGCTACACCTTC. Protein: CPSSQVGTGGAAKGYTF.

This clonotype was picked up a small number of times. The V and J genes are TRBV2 and TRBJ1-4; 9 bases are shared with TRBD1. V trimming: 0 bases; J trimming: 6 bases; junction bases outside the gene matches: 5. In germline, CDR1 is SNHLY, CDR2 FYNNEI. The CDR3 runs to 16 residues. The CDR3 DNA reads TGTGCCAGCAGTGAAGCGTGGACAGGGGAGTATGAAAAACTGTTTTTT. Protein product: CASSEAWTGEYEKLFF.